Listed here are 13 T cell receptor beta chains from one sample, sequenced in a study of spatial heterogeneity in lung cancer. The time point is: sample taken at primary tumor resection. Sequencing of whole RNA from tumor, nontumor lung or frozen PBMC involved no sorting. TCRdb re-called the 5' RACE reads through MiXCR, storing one row per CDR3 protein. The sample includes tens of thousands of distinct CDR3 sequences, roughly 13% seen only once; the top ten take under 5.5%. The sample consisted of PBMCs, taken at surgery. The receptors shown here come from a male donor with early-stage non-small cell lung cancer.

This clonotype was observed a few times. This chain links TRBV5-4 with TRBJ1-1, with 7 bases lining up with TRBD1. With 0 bases clipped from V and 4 bases from J, the junction kept 3 bases outside the gene matches. This CDR3 comprises 14 residues. Germline V gene lookup returns CDR1 SGHNT and CDR2 YYREEE (reference sequence). The chain's CDR3 is CASSLEGGVTEAFF. CDR3 bases: TGTGCCAGCAGCTTGGAAGGGGGCGTCACTGAAGCTTTCTTT.

This clonotype was seen ten or more times. CDR3 residues: CASSYGGPNTEAFF. CDR3 coding DNA: TGTGCCAGCAGTTACGGGGGGCCGAACACTGAAGCTTTCTTT. The chain is built from TRBV14 and TRBJ1-1, with D maybe TRBD1 (6 bases). The germline V gene encodes CDR1 SGHDN and CDR2 FVKESK. The CDR3 contains 14 residues. Trimming stripped 6 bases from V and 1 base from J, with 12 bases between.

The chain couples TRBV27 to TRBJ1-2, with D hard to call. The V and J ends lost 7 bases and 0 bases respectively, with 6 bases between them. The V gene's germline CDR1 is MNHEY and CDR2 SMNVEV (reference sequence). The CDR3 totals 12 residues. The CDR3 sequence is CASKGANYGYTF. CDR3 coding DNA: TGTGCCAGCAAGGGAGCTAACTATGGCTACACCTTC.

This clonotype was counted ten times or more. The V gene is TRBV20-1, the J gene TRBJ1-1; D is undetermined. Per the germline V gene, CDR1 is DFQATT and CDR2 is SNEGSKA (reference sequence). Deletions cut 6 bases from V and 2 bases from J, with 22 bases between. The CDR3 is made up of 16 amino acids. CDR3 amino acids: CSAPPEGRDLNTEAFF. As DNA, the CDR3 is TGCAGTGCACCCCCTGAAGGGAGGGATCTAAACACTGAAGCTTTCTTT.

The chain carries TRBV7-9 and TRBJ2-1; 8 bases agree with TRBD1. The CDR3 loop spans 15 amino acids. Germline V gives CDR1 SEHNR, CDR2 FQNEAQ (reference sequence). V shed 4 bases, J shed 4 bases, and the junction held 6 bases outside the gene matches. CDR3 sequence: CASSSRDRQYNEQFF. For the CDR3, the DNA is TGTGCCAGCAGCTCCAGGGACAGGCAATACAATGAGCAGTTCTTC.

The rearrangement links TRBV29-1 to TRBJ2-1; D possibly corresponds to TRBD2 (6 bases). The V gene's germline CDR1 is SQVTM and CDR2 ANQGSEA. There are 11 residues in the CDR3. V lost 8 bases, J lost 8 bases, and 13 bases lay in between. DNA for the CDR3: TGCAGCCCCCGACTAGTCGATGAGCAGTTCTTC. Translated: CSPRLVDEQFF.

This clonotype was picked up a small number of times. V is TRBV5-1 and J is TRBJ1-1, with D perhaps TRBD1 (5 bases). The CDR3 sequence is 14 residues long. Germline loops: CDR1 SGHRS, CDR2 YFSETQ. Between the trimmed V and J ends, which lost 4 bases and 3 bases, there was a span of 13 bases. CDR3 residues: CASSLRTGDTEAFF. The CDR3, as DNA: TGCGCCAGCAGCCTGCGCACGGGGGACACTGAAGCTTTCTTT. Full variable domain (missing parts from reference TRBV5-1 and TRBJ1-1): KAGVTQTPRYLIKTRGQQVTLSCSPISGHRSVSWYQQTPGQGLQFLFEYFSETQRNKGNFPGRFSGRQFSNSRSEMNVSTLELGDSALYLCASSLRTGDTEAFFGQGTRLTVV.

This clonotype appeared a few times. The chain uses TRBV5-8 and TRBJ1-2; D is possibly TRBD1 (6 bases). CDR3 length equals 15 residues. Germline V gene lookup returns CDR1 SGHTS and CDR2 YDEGEE. V shed 4 bases and J shed 1 base, with 14 bases lying between them. CDR3 nucleotide sequence: TGTGCCAGCAGCCCCCGGACAGTGAATAACTATGGCTACACCTTC. Translating gives CASSPRTVNNYGYTF.

The sample holds many counts of this clonotype. CDR3 DNA: TGTGCCAGTAGTCCTTGGGACGGCCGAGATCAGCCCCAGCATTTT. Translating it yields CASSPWDGRDQPQHF. This rearrangement joins TRBV19 to TRBJ1-5; D possibly corresponds to TRBD1 (5 bases). The CDR3 has 15 residues. From germline, CDR1 is LNHDA and CDR2 SQIVND (reference sequence). V was trimmed by 5 bases and J by 5 bases, leaving 16 bases between them.

This clonotype has at least ten counts. The chain recombines TRBV6-6 with TRBJ2-1; D remains ambiguous. This CDR3 has 16 amino acids. Germline loops: CDR1 MNHNY, CDR2 SVGAGI (reference sequence). V was shortened by 10 bases and J by 0 bases, with 19 bases between the two germline ends. Written as DNA, the CDR3 is TGTGCCACCTCAAGGTGGAGCGAGAGCTCCTACAATGAGCAGTTCTTC. The encoded protein is CATSRWSESSYNEQFF.

The chain has TRBV7-9 and TRBJ2-2; D assignment may be TRBD1 or TRBD2 (6 bases each). Trimming removed 6 bases at V and 0 bases at J, with 20 bases between. The CDR3 is made up of 18 amino acids. Germline assignment: CDR1 SEHNR and CDR2 FQNEAQ (reference sequence). CDR3 in DNA: TGTGCCAGCAGTCCCATGAGAGGGGGGATCGCGAACACCGGGGAGCTGTTTTTT. Its protein product is CASSPMRGGIANTGELFF.

The gene calls are TRBV7-3 and TRBJ2-3; maybe TRBD2 (6 bases). Germline V gene lookup returns CDR1 SGHTA and CDR2 FQGTGA. The CDR3 loop spans 12 amino acids. The germline V and J ends were trimmed by 5 bases and 6 bases, with 9 bases remaining between them. CDR3: CASSSAGDTQYF. Written as DNA, the CDR3 is TGTGCCAGCAGCAGCGCGGGGGATACGCAGTATTTT.

A few counts support this clonotype. The V gene is TRBV6-1, the J gene TRBJ1-2, with 11 positions matching TRBD1. V dropped 5 bases and J dropped 5; count of bases not matched to a gene: 4. This CDR3 comprises 14 residues. Germline V lookup: CDR1 MNHNS, CDR2 SASEGT. CDR3 DNA sequence: TGTGCCAGCAGTTACCGGGACAGGGGGTATGGCTACACCTTC. Protein: CASSYRDRGYGYTF.